The 8 T cell receptor beta chains reported below all come from one sample, sequenced in a study of cytomegalovirus exposure and HLA in healthy donors. Profiling relied on immunoSEQ multiplex PCR, and the TCRdb table lists in-frame clones only, not all of them. The repertoire holds about 78,000 clones, with 90% to 96% as singletons. Material for sequencing was PBMCs. These receptors all come from a man younger than 30 in good health and CMV-seropositive.

The genes are TRBV11-2 and TRBJ2-3; 7 bases match TRBD2. The length of the CDR3 is 16 residues. Germline values: CDR1 SGHAT, CDR2 FQNNGV. J gave up 4 bases and V 5 bases, and 12 bases lay outside the gene matches. The CDR3 loop is CASSLISGSGSDTQYF. The CDR3 DNA sequence: TGTGCCAGCAGCCTCATTAGCGGGTCAGGGTCAGATACGCAGTATTTT.

The V call is TRBV4-1, the J call TRBJ2-6; TRBD2 matches at 8 bases. With 0 bases clipped from V and 3 bases from J, the junction kept 10 bases outside the gene matches. The V gene's germline CDR1 is MGHRA and CDR2 YSYEKL. The CDR3 consists of 19 residues. In DNA form, the CDR3 reads TGCGCCAGCAGCCAAGAAGGCATGAGCGGGAGTGGTGGGGCCAACGTCCTGACTTTC. Translated: CASSQEGMSGSGGANVLTF.

The V and J genes are TRBV28 and TRBJ2-3; 7 bases agree with TRBD1. The J segment lost 7 bases and the V segment lost 5 bases, leaving 15 bases of the junction unmatched. The CDR3 length is 16 residues. Germline V gene sequence: CDR1 MDHEN, CDR2 SYDVKM. The CDR3 protein is CASSARTGAPGYTQYF. DNA of the CDR3: TGTGCCAGCAGTGCCCGGACAGGAGCGCCCGGGTATACGCAGTATTTT. The full variable domain, completed using reference TRBV28 and TRBJ2-3, is DVKVTQSSRYLVKRTGEKVFLECVQDMDHENMFWYRQDPGLGLRLIYFSYDVKMKEKGDIPEGYSVSREKKERFSLILESASTNQTSMYLCASSARTGAPGYTQYFGPGTRLTVL.

This clone showed up just once. The chain joins TRBV30 to TRBJ2-6; D may be TRBD2 (6 bases). Trimming shortened V by 0 bases and J by 10 bases, and 13 bases separated the two germline ends. CDR3 size: 14 residues. From germline, CDR1 is GTSNPN and CDR2 SVGIG (reference sequence). Written as DNA, the CDR3 is TGTGCCTGGAGTGTAGGCGGGACGGGGAACGTCCTGACTTTC. It yields the protein CAWSVGGTGNVLTF. The whole variable domain, filled in from reference TRBV30 and TRBJ2-6, reads SQTIHQWPATLVQPVGSPLSLECTVEGTSNPNLYWYRQAAGRGLQLLFYSVGIGQISSEVPQNLSASRPQDRQFILSSKKLLLSDSGFYLCAWSVGGTGNVLTFGAGSRLTVL.

The chain uses TRBV2 and TRBJ2-3, with D unclear. Germline lookup yields CDR1 SNHLY and CDR2 FYNNEI. The V and J ends lost 5 bases and 0 bases respectively, with 15 bases between them. This CDR3 is 16 amino acids long. CDR3 DNA sequence: TGTGCCAGCAGTACCCGGAGAGGCAGAAGCACAGATACGCAGTATTTT. Amino acid sequence: CASSTRRGRSTDTQYF.

The chain carries TRBV25-1 and TRBJ2-1; 11 positions match TRBD2. J was trimmed by 6 bases and V by 8 bases; bases with no gene match: 12. Germline V gene lookup returns CDR1 MGHDK and CDR2 SYGVNS. The CDR3 contains 16 residues. CDR3 in amino acids: CASLRPGLAGLNEQFF. For the CDR3, the DNA is TGTGCCAGCCTACGTCCCGGACTAGCGGGCCTCAATGAGCAGTTCTTC.

The chain has TRBV7-2 and TRBJ2-5, with D hard to call. The CDR3 consists of 15 residues. V was cut by 3 bases and J by 5 bases, with 16 bases left in between. Germline V gene data show CDR1 as SGHTA and CDR2 as FQGNSA. DNA of the CDR3: TGTGCCAGCAGCTTTTGGTTTGAAGCGTACGAGACCCAGTACTTC. Residues: CASSFWFEAYETQYF.

The CDR3 DNA follows: TGCGCCAGCGCCACAGGGCTAGCGGGAGGAGATACGCAGTATTTT. Amino acids: CASATGLAGGDTQYF. The chain recombines TRBV5-1 with TRBJ2-3, with 11 bases aligning to TRBD2. The CDR3 contains 15 residues. Germline CDR1 reads SGHRS; CDR2 reads YFSETQ. Trimming took 7 bases from V and 5 from J; bases not matched to a gene: 9.